The T cell receptor (beta chain) under discussion was sequenced for a study of T-cell reconstitution after alpha-beta-depleted transplantation in children. Study outcomes and limitations: In patients about two months after transplant, alpha-beta T cells reportedly arose from several hundred expanded graft clones. Surviving thymic progenitors and recipient T cells were the source of high TCRbeta diversity at day 60 in some patients. The authors attributed T-cell counts and diversity one year after transplant mostly to newly produced T cells.

With regard to this clonotype: Its target is not known.

There are 16 residues in the CDR3. V was clipped by 5 bases and J by 2 bases, with 19 bases between them. The germline V gene has CDR1 SGHDN and CDR2 FVKESK. A TCRbeta library incorporating unique molecular identifiers was prepared. TCRdb passed the PCR reads through MiXCR, listing each CDR3 protein once. The sample lists hundreds of thousands of distinct CDR3 sequences, roughly a quarter occurring once. The sequence derives from a female patient between 2 and 15 years old who had a stem cell transplant for congenital amegakaryocytic thrombocytopenia, so the T cells may come from the graft donor. The material was PBMCs, mostly from graft donor cells, obtained 360 days after TCRalphabeta/CD19-depleted stem cell transplant. The rearrangement uses TRBV14 and TRBJ2-7; D assignment may be TRBD1 or TRBD2 (6 bases each). The CDR3 DNA sequence: TGTGCCAGCAGCGGCCGGGGGCGGGAAATCACCTACGAGCAGTACTTC. Residues: CASSGRGREITYEQYF. The complete variable domain, with remaining parts taken from reference TRBV14 and TRBJ2-7, reads EAGVTQFPSHSVIEKGQTVTLRCDPISGHDNLYWYRRVMGKEIKFLLHFVKESKQDESGMPNNRFLAERTGGTYSTLKVQPAELEDSGVYFCASSGRGREITYEQYFGPGTRLTVT.